Described below is a single TCR beta chain sequence and its context. The antigen remains undetermined. Germline V CDR1 and CDR2: MNHEY, SVGAGI. The V end lost 4 bases, the J end lost 0 bases, and 7 bases lay between the germline ends. The CDR3 loop spans 14 amino acids. TCRdb's table, derived via immunoSEQ multiplex PCR, lists solely in-frame clones and lacks some. The table includes about 820,000 clones, over 90% detected once. The data derive from a study of shared clonotypes between healthy human individuals. Regarding the study as a whole: Estimated richness values were generally larger in naive subsets than in memory subsets.

Naive CD8 cells lacked CD45RO, underwent positive selection for CCR7 and left out terminally differentiated effector memory CD45RA+ cells. The sequenced sample consisted of naive CD8+ T cells sorted from blood. This clonotype was obtained from a man aged 25 to 45 in good health. The chain combines TRBV6-5 with TRBJ1-3; weak D call: TRBD1 (5 bases). CDR3 sequence reads: CASSSGASGNTIYF. The CDR3, as DNA: TGTGCCAGCAGTTCCGGGGCCTCTGGAAACACCATATATTTT.